The present entry profiles one T cell receptor (beta chain) with its context. No antigen is known for it. Base qualities are not recorded, but no much larger clone differs from it by a single base. The sample belongs to a study of blood T cell repertoires in COVID-19 (dated by TCRdb to about 2020). Context from the whole study: Samples from collaborators originated in the United States, Italy and Spain and spanned both the acute and convalescent phases of COVID-19. Where HLA class I and class II types were available, the types were taken from metadata supplied by the sample provider, not from assay-based typing. The sample metadata nearly always contained a de-identified subject ID, COVID-19 status, age in years and sex. A freely available public database, intended as a resource for researchers studying the immune response to SARS-CoV-2, is where the repertoires were released. The samples were drawn from the first 160 participants of the ongoing ImmuneRACE study and from 950 to 1,500 subjects provided by 6 global collaborators. The prospective study material was composed of cDNA or gDNA derived from T cells, B-cell-depleted T cells, or PBMCs. Deeply sampled blood TCRbeta repertoires from subjects exposed to, actively infected with, or recovered from COVID-19 were included in the dataset.

TCRbeta CDR3 regions were amplified from genomic DNA using the immunoSEQ Assay, a bias-controlled multiplex PCR. Under the source paper's analysis protocol: Nucleated cell counts per sample were estimated from amplification of reference gene primers within the assay. To quantify the absolute abundance of each unique TCRbeta CDR3 rearrangement, sequence reads were collapsed and filtered. For each sample, productive Simpson clonality was calculated as the square root of Simpson's diversity index across productive rearrangements. The table was pulled from immuneACCESS by TCRdb, which kept in-frame rearrangements only. Such tables lose some clones; where checked, under half of the loss comes from unresolved V genes, and the rest has no known cause. From that table come the V and J calls and clone size; the DNA was used to work out D and trimming. Within this sample are more than 55,000 clones, with roughly 80% of them counted one time only. Approximately 3% of the sample rests with the top ten.

Study-level results and caveats: Clinical and demographic metadata were provided uncurated, with the amount varying by source and participant.

Collaborating institutions collected whole blood in K2EDTA tubes following their own protocols. Collaborator samples were shipped for TCRbeta analysis as frozen whole blood, isolated PBMCs, or DNA extracted from either sample type. Germline trimming amounts to 4 bases on V and 3 bases on J, with 4 as the count of junction bases outside the gene matches. The CDR1 and CDR2 encoded by the germline V gene (reference sequence) are SGHNT and YYREEE. Including cysteine and phenylalanine, the CDR3 has 15 amino acids. Only the CDR3 region is kept as DNA, spanning 45 bases read in frame from base 1. The source material was peripheral blood. The source is a man in his sixties with acute or convalescent COVID-19. This receptor chain uses TRBV5-4 and TRBJ2-7, and TRBD2 matches 13 of the central bases. In nucleotide form, the sequence is TGTGCCAGCAGCCCGGGACTAGCGGGGCTCTACGAGCAGTACTTC. It translates to CASSPGLAGLYEQYF.